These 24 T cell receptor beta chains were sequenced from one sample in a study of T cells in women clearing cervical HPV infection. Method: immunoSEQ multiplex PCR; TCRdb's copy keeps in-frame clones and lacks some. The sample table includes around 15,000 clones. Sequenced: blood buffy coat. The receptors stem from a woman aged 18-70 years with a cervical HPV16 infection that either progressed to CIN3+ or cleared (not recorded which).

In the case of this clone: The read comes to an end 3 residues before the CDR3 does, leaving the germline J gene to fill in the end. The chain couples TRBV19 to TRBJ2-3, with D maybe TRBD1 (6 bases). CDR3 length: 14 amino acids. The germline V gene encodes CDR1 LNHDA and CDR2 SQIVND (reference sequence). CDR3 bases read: TGTGCCAGCCAGGCATCAACCGGGACATCAACG. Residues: CASQASTGTST. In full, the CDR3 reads CASQASTGTSTQYF.

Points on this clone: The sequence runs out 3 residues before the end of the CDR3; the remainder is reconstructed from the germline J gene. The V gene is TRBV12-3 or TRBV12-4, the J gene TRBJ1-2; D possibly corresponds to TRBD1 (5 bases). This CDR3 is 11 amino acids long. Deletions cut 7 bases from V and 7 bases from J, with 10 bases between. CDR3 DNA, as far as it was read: TGTGCCAGCACCCAGGGAGGTGGC. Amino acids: CASTQGGG. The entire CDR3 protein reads CASTQGGGYTF.

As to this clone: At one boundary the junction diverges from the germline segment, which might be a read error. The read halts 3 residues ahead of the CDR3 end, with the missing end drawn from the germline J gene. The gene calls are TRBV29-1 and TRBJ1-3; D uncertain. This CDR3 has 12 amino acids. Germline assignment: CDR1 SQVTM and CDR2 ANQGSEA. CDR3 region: CSVESGGNTIYF. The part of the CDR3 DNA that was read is TGCAGCGTTGAATCCGGCGGAAACACG. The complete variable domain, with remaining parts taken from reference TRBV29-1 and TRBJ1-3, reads SAVISQKPSRDICQRGTSLTIQCQVDSQVTMMFWYRQQPGQSLTLIATANQGSEATYESGFVIDKFPISRPNLTFSTLTVSNMSPEDSSIYLCSVESGGNTIYFGEGSWLTVV.

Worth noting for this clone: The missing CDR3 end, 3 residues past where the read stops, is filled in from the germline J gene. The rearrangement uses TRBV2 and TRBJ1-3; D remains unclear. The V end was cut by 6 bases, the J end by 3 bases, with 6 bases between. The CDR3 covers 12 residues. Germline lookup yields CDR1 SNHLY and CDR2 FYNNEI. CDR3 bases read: TGTGCCAGCAGGTTAGATGGAAACACC. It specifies CASRLDGNT. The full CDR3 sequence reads CASRLDGNTIYF.

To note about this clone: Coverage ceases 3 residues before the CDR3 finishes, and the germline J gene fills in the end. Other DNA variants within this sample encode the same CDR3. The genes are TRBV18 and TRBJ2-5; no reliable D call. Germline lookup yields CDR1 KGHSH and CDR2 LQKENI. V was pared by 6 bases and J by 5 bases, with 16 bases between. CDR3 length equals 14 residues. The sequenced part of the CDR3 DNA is TGTGCCAGCTCCCCAGGTCCGGGTAAGGAGACC. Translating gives CASSPGPGKET. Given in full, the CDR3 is CASSPGPGKETQYF. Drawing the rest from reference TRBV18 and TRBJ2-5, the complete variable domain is NAGVMQNPRHLVRRRGQEARLRCSPMKGHSHVYWYRQLPEEGLKFMVYLQKENIIDESGMPKERFSAEFPKEGPSILRIQQVVRGDSAAYFCASSPGPGKETQYFGPGTRLLVL.

The CDR3 sequence: CSAPSTGLYEQYF. The CDR3 bases that were read are TGCAGTGCTCCTTCCACGGGACTGTACGAG. This chain uses TRBV20-1 with TRBJ2-7; tentatively, D is TRBD2 (6 bases). The read comes to an end 3 residues before the CDR3 does, leaving the germline J gene to fill in the end. There are 13 residues in the CDR3. Germline V CDR1 and CDR2: DFQATT, SNEGSKA (reference sequence). V lost 5 bases and J 4 bases, leaving 15 bases between the germline ends.

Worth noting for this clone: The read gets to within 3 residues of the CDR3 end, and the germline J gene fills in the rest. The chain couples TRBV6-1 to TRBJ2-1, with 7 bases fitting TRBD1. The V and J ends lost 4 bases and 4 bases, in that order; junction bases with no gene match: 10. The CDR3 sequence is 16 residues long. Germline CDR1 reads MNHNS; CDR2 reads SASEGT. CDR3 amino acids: CASSAALGTAYNEQFF. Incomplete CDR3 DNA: TGTGCCAGCAGTGCGGCATTGGGGACAGCTTACAATGAG.

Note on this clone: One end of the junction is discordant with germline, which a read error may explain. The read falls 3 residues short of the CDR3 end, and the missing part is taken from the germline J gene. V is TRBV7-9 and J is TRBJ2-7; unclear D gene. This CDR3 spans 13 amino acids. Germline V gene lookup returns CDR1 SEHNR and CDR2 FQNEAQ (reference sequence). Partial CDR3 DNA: TGTGCCAGCAGCGTAGCAAACAACTACGAG. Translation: CASSVANNYE. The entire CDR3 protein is CASSVANNYEQYF.

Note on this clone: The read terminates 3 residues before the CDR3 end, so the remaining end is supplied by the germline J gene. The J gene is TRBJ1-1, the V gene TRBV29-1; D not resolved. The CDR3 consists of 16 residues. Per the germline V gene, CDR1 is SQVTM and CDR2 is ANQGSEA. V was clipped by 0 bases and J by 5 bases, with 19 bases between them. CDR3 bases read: TGCAGCGTTGAAGAGGGCAGTATAAGGCTCTATACTGAA. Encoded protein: CSVEEGSIRLYTE. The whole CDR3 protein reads CSVEEGSIRLYTEAFF.

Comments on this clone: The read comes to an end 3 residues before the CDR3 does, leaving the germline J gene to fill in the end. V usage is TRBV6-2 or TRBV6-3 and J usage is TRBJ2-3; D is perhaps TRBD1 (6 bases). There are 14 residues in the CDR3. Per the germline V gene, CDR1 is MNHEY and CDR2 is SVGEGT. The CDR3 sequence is CASTETGYQETQYF. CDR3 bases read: TGTGCCAGCACTGAAACAGGGTACCAAGAGACG.

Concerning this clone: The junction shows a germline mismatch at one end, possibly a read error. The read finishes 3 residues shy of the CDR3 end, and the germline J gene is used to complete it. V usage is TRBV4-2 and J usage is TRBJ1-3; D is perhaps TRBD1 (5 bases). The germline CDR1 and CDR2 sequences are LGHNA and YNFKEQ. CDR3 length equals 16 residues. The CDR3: CASSQLTGHSGNTIYF. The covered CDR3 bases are TGCGCCAGCAGCCAACTAACAGGCCATTCTGGAAACACC.

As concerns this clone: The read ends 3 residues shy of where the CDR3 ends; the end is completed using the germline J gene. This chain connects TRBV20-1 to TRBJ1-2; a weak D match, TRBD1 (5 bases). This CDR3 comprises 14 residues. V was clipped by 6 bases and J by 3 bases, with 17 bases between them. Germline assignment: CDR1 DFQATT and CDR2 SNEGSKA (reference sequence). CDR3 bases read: TGCAGTGCCGAGCTCAGGGAACACGACTATGGC. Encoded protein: CSAELREHDYG. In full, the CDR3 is CSAELREHDYGYTF.

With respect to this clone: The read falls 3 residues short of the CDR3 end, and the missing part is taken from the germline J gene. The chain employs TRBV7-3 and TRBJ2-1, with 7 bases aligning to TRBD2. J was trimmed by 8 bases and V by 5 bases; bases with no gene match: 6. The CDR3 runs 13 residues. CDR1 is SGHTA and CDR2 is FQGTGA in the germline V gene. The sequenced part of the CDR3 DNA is TGTGCCAGCAGCCTAAGCGGGAACTATGAG. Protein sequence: CASSLSGNYE. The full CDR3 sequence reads CASSLSGNYEQFF.

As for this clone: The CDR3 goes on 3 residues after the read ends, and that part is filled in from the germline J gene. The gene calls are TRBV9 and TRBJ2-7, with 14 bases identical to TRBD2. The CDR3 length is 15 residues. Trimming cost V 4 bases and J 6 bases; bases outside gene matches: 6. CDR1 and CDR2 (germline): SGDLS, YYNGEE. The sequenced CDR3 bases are TGTGCCAGCAGCCTCGGACTAGCGGGAGGCAGCGAG. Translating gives CASSLGLAGGSE. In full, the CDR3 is CASSLGLAGGSEQYF. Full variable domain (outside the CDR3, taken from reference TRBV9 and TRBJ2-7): DSGVTQTPKHLITATGQRVTLRCSPRSGDLSVYWYQQSLDQGLQFLIQYYNGEERAKGNILERFSAQQFPDLHSELNLSSLELGDSALYFCASSLGLAGGSEQYFGPGTRLTVT.

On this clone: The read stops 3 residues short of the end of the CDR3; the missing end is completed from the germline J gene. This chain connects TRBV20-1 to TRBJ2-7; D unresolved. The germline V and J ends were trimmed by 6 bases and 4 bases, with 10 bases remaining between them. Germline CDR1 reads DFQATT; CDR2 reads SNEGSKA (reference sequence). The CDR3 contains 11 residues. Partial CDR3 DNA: TGCAGTGCCCCGGGTAAATACGAG. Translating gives CSAPGKYE. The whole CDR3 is CSAPGKYEQYF.

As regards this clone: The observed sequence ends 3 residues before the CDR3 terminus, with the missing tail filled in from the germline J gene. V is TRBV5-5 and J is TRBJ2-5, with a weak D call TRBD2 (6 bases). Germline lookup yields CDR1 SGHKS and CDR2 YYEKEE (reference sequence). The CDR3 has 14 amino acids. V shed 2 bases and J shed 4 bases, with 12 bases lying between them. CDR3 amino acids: CASSFGGIGETQYF. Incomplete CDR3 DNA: TGTGCCAGCAGCTTTGGCGGGATTGGAGAGACC.

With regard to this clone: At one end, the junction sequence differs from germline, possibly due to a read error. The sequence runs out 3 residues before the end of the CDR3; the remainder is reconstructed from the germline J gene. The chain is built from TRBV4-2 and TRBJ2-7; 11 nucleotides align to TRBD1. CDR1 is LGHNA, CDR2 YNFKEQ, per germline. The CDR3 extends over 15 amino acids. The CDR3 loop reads CASSRGTGGSYEQYF. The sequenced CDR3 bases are TGCGCCAGCAGCCGAGGGACAGGGGGTTCCTACGAG.

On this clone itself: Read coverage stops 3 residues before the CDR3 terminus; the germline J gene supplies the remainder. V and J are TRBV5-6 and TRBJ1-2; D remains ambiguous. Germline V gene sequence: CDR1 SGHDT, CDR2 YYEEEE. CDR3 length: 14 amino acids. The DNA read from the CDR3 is TGTGCCAGCAGCTCAGTGGAAGGGCCCTACGAC. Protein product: CASSSVEGPYD. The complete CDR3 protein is CASSSVEGPYDYTF.

The CDR3 sequence: CASSLTGDRADTQYF. Partial CDR3 DNA: TGTGCCAGCAGCTTAACAGGGGACAGGGCAGATACG. The chain uses TRBV7-3 and TRBJ2-3; 9 nucleotides match TRBD1. From the germline J gene comes the end of the CDR3, since the read stops 3 residues before it. Trimming cost V 0 bases and J 4 bases; bases outside gene matches: 2. CDR3 length equals 15 residues. Germline values: CDR1 SGHTA, CDR2 FQGTGA.

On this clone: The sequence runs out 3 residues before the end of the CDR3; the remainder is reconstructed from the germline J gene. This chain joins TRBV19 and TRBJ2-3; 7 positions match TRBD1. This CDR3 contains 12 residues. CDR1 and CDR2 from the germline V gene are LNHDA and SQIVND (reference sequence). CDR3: CASIGTEETQYF. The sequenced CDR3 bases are TGTGCCAGTATCGGGACAGAAGAGACG.

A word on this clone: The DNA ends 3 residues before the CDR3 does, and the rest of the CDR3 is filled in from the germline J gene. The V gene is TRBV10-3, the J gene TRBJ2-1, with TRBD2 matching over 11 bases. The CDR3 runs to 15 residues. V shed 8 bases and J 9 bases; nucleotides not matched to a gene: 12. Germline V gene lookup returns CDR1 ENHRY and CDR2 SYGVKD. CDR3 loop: CAIGSGTSGLGEQFF. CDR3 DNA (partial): TGTGCCATCGGGTCCGGGACTAGCGGATTAGGTGAG.

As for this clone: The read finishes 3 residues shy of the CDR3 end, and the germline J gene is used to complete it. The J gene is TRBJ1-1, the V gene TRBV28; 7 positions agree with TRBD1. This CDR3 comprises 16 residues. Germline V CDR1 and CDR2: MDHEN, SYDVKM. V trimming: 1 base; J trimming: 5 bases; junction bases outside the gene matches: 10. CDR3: CASSLLQVHRGTEAFF. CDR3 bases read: TGTGCCAGCAGTTTATTACAAGTTCACAGGGGAACTGAA.

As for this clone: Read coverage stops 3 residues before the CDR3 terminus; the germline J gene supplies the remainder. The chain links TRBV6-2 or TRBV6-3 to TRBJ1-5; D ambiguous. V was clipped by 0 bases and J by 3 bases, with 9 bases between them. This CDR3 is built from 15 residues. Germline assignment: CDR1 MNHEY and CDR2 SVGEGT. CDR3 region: CASSYSIHTNQPQHF. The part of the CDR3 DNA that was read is TGTGCCAGCAGTTACTCAATCCACACCAATCAGCCC.

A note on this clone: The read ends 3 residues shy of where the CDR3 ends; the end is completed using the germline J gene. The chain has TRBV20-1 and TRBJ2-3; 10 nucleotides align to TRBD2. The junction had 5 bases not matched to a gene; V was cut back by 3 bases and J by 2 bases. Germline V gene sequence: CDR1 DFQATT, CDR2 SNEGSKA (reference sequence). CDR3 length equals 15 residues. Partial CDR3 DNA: TGCAGTGCTAGTCCTAGCGGGGGAGCCACAGATACG. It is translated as CSASPSGGATDT. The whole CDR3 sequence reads CSASPSGGATDTQYF.